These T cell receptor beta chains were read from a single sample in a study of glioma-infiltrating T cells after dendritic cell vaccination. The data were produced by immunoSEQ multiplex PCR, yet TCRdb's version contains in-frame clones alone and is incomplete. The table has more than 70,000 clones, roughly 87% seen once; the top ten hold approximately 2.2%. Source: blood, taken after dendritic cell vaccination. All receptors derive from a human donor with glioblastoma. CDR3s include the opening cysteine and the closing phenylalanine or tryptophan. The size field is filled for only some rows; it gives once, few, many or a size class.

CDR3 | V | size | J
CASTMGQGGEQYF | TRBV2 | - | TRBJ2-7
CASSIRQGVRYEQYF | TRBV7-6 | - | TRBJ2-7
CASRARGRAGYTF | TRBV19 | - | TRBJ1-2
CASSLRQSTYEQYF | TRBV2 | - | TRBJ2-7
CATSVDRFTYEQYF | TRBV15 | once | TRBJ2-7
CASSLGQTYNEQFF | TRBV5-1 | - | TRBJ2-1
CASGFQGGNQPQHF | TRBV12-5 | - | TRBJ1-5
CASSSGQSTNEKLFF | TRBV7-9 | - | TRBJ1-4
CASSSYTSYEGYEQYF | TRBV27 | once | -
CASSRMDRASYEQYF | TRBV6-5 | - | TRBJ2-7
CASRGAGYEQYF | TRBV27 | - | TRBJ2-7
CASKNTDRNYQPQHF | TRBV19 | - | TRBJ1-5
CASYPPFSSGGWTDTQYF | TRBV2 | - | TRBJ2-3
CASRRGAAGANVLTF | TRBV19 | - | TRBJ2-6
CASSLWGPASGHNNEQFF | TRBV7-6 | - | TRBJ2-1
CASSEGEDQPQHF | TRBV2 | - | TRBJ1-5
CSVELAGVWADTQYF | TRBV29-1 | - | TRBJ2-3
CASSFKGTIGESGYTF | TRBV7-3 | - | TRBJ1-2
CAWGGQRYEQYF | TRBV30 | - | TRBJ2-7
CASSSIGQYEQYF | TRBV5-4 | - | -
CASSSLGLAGGSYNEQFF | TRBV27 | - | TRBJ2-1
CASSLGLQGSYGYTF | TRBV11-2 | - | TRBJ1-2
CASRGQSSYNEQFF | TRBV2 | - | TRBJ2-1
CASSTGLAGLENIQYF | TRBV11-3 | - | TRBJ2-4
CSVSGTSGRRADTQYF | TRBV29-1 | - | TRBJ2-3
CASSLPGAGGYNEQFF | TRBV4-1 | once | TRBJ2-1
CASRIIWGDTNTEAFF | TRBV5-1 | - | TRBJ1-1
CASGLVPLLAGVYNEQFF | TRBV12-5 | - | TRBJ2-1
CASLDRDTGELFF | TRBV2 | - | TRBJ2-2